The 32 T cell receptor beta chains below come from one sample, sequenced in a study of metastatic and nonmetastatic thyroid tumors (TCRdb year 2020). None of the patients had been given any treatment before thyroid surgery. The method was PCR. The listed sequencing device is Illumina HiSeq 4000. TCRdb redid the processing of the public reads, applying fastp at Q25 and MiXCR, and retained in-frame beta chains. The sample has 9,000 to 10,000 clones on record, roughly 9.7% of them singletons. The top ten clones comprise less than 10% of the sample. The specimen sequenced was tumor tissue. The receptors were gathered from a female donor with papillary thyroid cancer or a benign thyroid nodule (not recorded which). Some clones in this sample may be carry-over from other donors' samples.

This clone was counted at least ten times. The chain joins TRBV18 to TRBJ1-5; maybe TRBD1 (6 bases). Looked up from germline, CDR1 is KGHSH and CDR2 is LQKENI. The V end was cut by 6 bases, the J end by 7 bases, with 16 bases between. The CDR3 spans 14 residues. This CDR3 is CASSITQGNQPQHF. The CDR3, as DNA: TGTGCCAGCTCTATCACACAGGGTAACCAGCCCCAGCATTTT. The entire variable domain, with the rest obtained from reference TRBV18 and TRBJ1-5, is as follows: NAGVMQNPRHLVRRRGQEARLRCSPMKGHSHVYWYRQLPEEGLKFMVYLQKENIIDESGMPKERFSAEFPKEGPSILRIQQVVRGDSAAYFCASSITQGNQPQHFGDGTRLSIL.

This clone came up many times. The rearrangement uses TRBV7-9 and TRBJ2-5; 7 bases map to TRBD2. Germline-derived CDR1 and CDR2 are SEHNR and FQNEAQ (reference sequence). Unmatched junction bases numbered 6, after V lost 1 base and J lost 1 base. The CDR3 contains 16 residues. CDR3 amino acids: CASSLVGEGPQETQYF. Here the CDR3 DNA reads TGTGCCAGCAGCTTAGTTGGGGAGGGACCCCAAGAGACCCAGTACTTC.

The chain couples TRBV2 to TRBJ2-7, with D perhaps TRBD2 (5 bases). In germline, CDR1 is SNHLY, CDR2 FYNNEI. This CDR3 is built from 18 residues. DNA for the CDR3: TGTGCCAGCAGCGAAGAGGGTTTGGGTGGGAGTGCCGGGGACGAGCAGTACGTC. Translation: CASSEEGLGGSAGDEQYV.

This clone was counted many times. This chain uses TRBV7-6 with TRBJ1-1; 8 bases align to TRBD1. With V trimmed by 4 bases and J by 1 base, 8 bases remained unmatched. The CDR3 is 16 amino acids. Germline V gene lookup returns CDR1 SGHVS and CDR2 FNYEAQ. This CDR3 reads CASSSSDRAENTEAFF. CDR3 coding DNA: TGTGCCAGCAGCTCATCGGACAGGGCGGAGAACACTGAAGCTTTCTTT.

This clone came up many times. J is TRBJ1-6 and V is TRBV18; 10 nucleotides match TRBD1. Germline lookup yields CDR1 KGHSH and CDR2 LQKENI. The CDR3 is made up of 17 amino acids. With 2 bases clipped from V and 5 bases from J, the junction kept 6 bases outside the gene matches. The CDR3 spells CASSPKTGGADNSPLHF. The DNA for the CDR3 is TGTGCCAGCTCACCAAAGACAGGGGGCGCGGATAATTCACCCCTCCACTTT.

This clone was recorded many times. The chain employs TRBV5-6 and TRBJ1-3, with TRBD1 as a possible D gene (5 bases). V lost 2 bases, J lost 1 base, and 7 bases lay in between. The length of the CDR3 is 14 residues. In germline, CDR1 is SGHDT, CDR2 YYEEEE. The CDR3 DNA is TGTGCCAGCAGCTTCAGGGTTTCTGGAAACACCATATATTTT. It specifies CASSFRVSGNTIYF.

The chain uses TRBV5-4 and TRBJ2-4; D is undetermined. Trimming removed 1 base from V and 1 base from J, with 12 bases in between. Germline-derived CDR1 and CDR2 are SGHNT and YYREEE (reference sequence). This CDR3 contains 16 residues. The CDR3 DNA follows: TGTGCCAGCAGCTTGCCGGGTGATAGGGCCAAAAACATTCAGTACTTC. Residues: CASSLPGDRAKNIQYF.

This clone was seen at least ten times. The V and J genes are TRBV2 and TRBJ2-5, with D possibly TRBD1 on 5 matching bases. From germline, CDR1 is SNHLY and CDR2 FYNNEI. The germline V and J ends were trimmed by 5 bases and 1 base, with 11 bases remaining between them. This CDR3 contains 14 residues. The CDR3 protein is CASSRTGPQETQYF. As DNA, the CDR3 is TGTGCCAGCAGTCGCACAGGCCCCCAAGAGACCCAGTACTTC.

By share, this clone ranks as medium-sized. V and J are TRBV6-1 and TRBJ1-6; 7 nucleotides agree with TRBD1. Germline assignment: CDR1 MNHNS and CDR2 SASEGT. Losses at the gene ends were 7 bases for V and 7 bases for J; bases not matched to a gene: 16. This CDR3 spans 17 amino acids. The CDR3 nucleotides read TGTGCCAGCATACCATCCAGCTCGGGACAGTACAATTCACCCCTCCACTTT. This gives the protein CASIPSSSGQYNSPLHF.

This clone was counted at least ten times. It may be a read error: a sequence one base away is much more abundant. The genes are TRBV10-3 and TRBJ1-2, with D maybe TRBD1 (6 bases). Germline values: CDR1 ENHRY, CDR2 SYGVKD. The CDR3 totals 17 residues. Trimming pared 4 bases from V and 8 bases from J, leaving 26 bases between. The CDR3 sequence is CAISVPAGGKGGFGYTF. DNA of the CDR3: TGTGCCATCAGTGTGCCGGCCGGGGGGAAGGGGGGGTTCGGCTACACCTTC.

Ten or more counts support this clone. The J gene is TRBJ2-5, the V gene TRBV20-1; 10 nucleotides agree with TRBD2. The CDR3 is 14 amino acids. Unmatched junction bases numbered 3, after V lost 3 bases and J lost 2 bases. CDR1 is DFQATT, CDR2 SNEGSKA, per germline (reference sequence). Written as DNA, the CDR3 is TGCAGTGCTAGCGCTAGCGGGAGACAAGAGACCCAGTACTTC. This gives the protein CSASASGRQETQYF.

This clone occurred a few times. V and J are TRBV6-1 and TRBJ1-1; D is undetermined. V dropped 5 bases and J dropped 1 base, with 17 bases sitting between them. The CDR3 has 16 amino acids. CDR1 MNHNS and CDR2 SASEGT come from the germline V gene. CDR3 amino acids: CASSPTVQRSNTEAFF. As DNA, the CDR3 is TGTGCCAGCAGTCCCACCGTACAGAGATCGAACACTGAAGCTTTCTTT.

A note on this clone: The same CDR3 arises from other DNA sequences in this sample as well. The rearrangement joins TRBV7-2 to TRBJ2-5; TRBD2 agrees at 10 bases. Looked up from germline, CDR1 is SGHTA and CDR2 is FQGNSA. This CDR3 comprises 15 residues. V lost 6 bases to trimming and J lost 5 bases; unmatched junction nucleotides: 9. CDR3 DNA sequence: TGTGCCAGCAGTTTTCTAAGCGGGGGGGGGGAGACCCAGTACTTC. It translates to CASSFLSGGGETQYF. Based on the CDR3 plus reference TRBV7-2 and TRBJ2-5, the full variable domain is GAGVSQSPSNKVTEKGKDVELRCDPISGHTALYWYRQSLGQGLEFLIYFQGNSAPDKSGLPSDRFSAERTGGSVSTLTIQRTQQEDSAVYLCASSFLSGGGETQYFGPGTRLLVL.

Judged by abundance, this clone is medium-sized. This rearrangement joins TRBV6-1 to TRBJ2-7, with TRBD2 as a possible D gene (7 bases). Germline assignment: CDR1 MNHNS and CDR2 SASEGT. Trimming shortened V by 7 bases and J by 6 bases, and 19 bases separated the two germline ends. This CDR3 comprises 14 residues. The CDR3 coding sequence is TGTGCCAGCACCAACGAGGGGGGGAGGGGCGAGCAGTACGTC. Translated, it gives CASTNEGGRGEQYV.

This clone was counted many times. This chain links TRBV5-1 with TRBJ2-2; tentative D call: TRBD2 (6 bases). This CDR3 contains 14 residues. From germline, CDR1 is SGHRS and CDR2 YFSETQ. Trimming cost V 2 bases and J 4 bases, with 9 bases left between them. CDR3 in amino acids: CASSFGGITGELFF. As DNA, the CDR3 is TGCGCCAGCAGCTTTGGGGGGATCACCGGGGAGCTGTTTTTT.

By its share, this clone is medium-sized. This chain uses TRBV28 with TRBJ1-1; a weak D match, TRBD1 (6 bases). Trimming stripped 5 bases from V and 6 bases from J, with 19 bases between. The CDR3 totals 15 residues. Looked up from germline, CDR1 is MDHEN and CDR2 is SYDVKM. This CDR3 is CASSQSGTPVAEAFF. The CDR3 bases are TGTGCCAGCAGTCAATCCGGGACACCTGTCGCTGAAGCTTTCTTT.

This clone is medium-sized (0.01 to 0.1%) in the sample. V and J are TRBV19 and TRBJ1-2; D ambiguous. The CDR3 is 13 amino acids. V lost 5 bases and J 4 bases, leaving 11 bases between the germline ends. Germline V gene lookup returns CDR1 LNHDA and CDR2 SQIVND (reference sequence). CDR3 sequence: CASSVQWAYGYTF. CDR3 bases: TGTGCCAGTAGTGTTCAGTGGGCCTATGGCTACACCTTC.

This clone was detected ten times or more. The junction departs from the called germline gene at one end, perhaps through a read error. The same CDR3 is also encoded by other DNA sequences in this sample. The chain employs TRBV20-1 and TRBJ2-3; tentatively, D is TRBD2 (6 bases). Germline V CDR1 and CDR2: DFQATT, SNEGSKA (reference sequence). The CDR3 consists of 15 residues. CDR3 nucleotide sequence: TGCAGTGCTTGTTTCCGGGACTCAGGCACAGATACGCAGTATTTC. It is translated as CSACFRDSGTDTQYF.

This clone rates as medium-sized (0.01 to 0.1%). The rearrangement joins TRBV12-3 or TRBV12-4 to TRBJ2-1, with TRBD1 matching over 9 bases. This CDR3 is 15 amino acids long. V lost 5 bases and J lost 6; bases outside the gene matches: 8. The CDR3 here is CASSRTGELSNEQFF. As DNA, the CDR3 is TGTGCCAGCAGTCGGACAGGGGAATTGTCCAATGAGCAGTTCTTC.

This clone appeared many times. At one of its ends the junction is not consistent with the germline gene, which may arise from a read error. This chain joins TRBV4-2 and TRBJ1-4; TRBD1 matches 8 bases. This CDR3 has 16 amino acids. CDR1 LGHNA and CDR2 YNFKEQ come from the germline V gene. For the CDR3, the DNA is TGTGCCAGCAGCCAAGGGCTGCAGGGGGCTAATGGAAAACTGTTTTTT. This encodes CASSQGLQGANGKLFF.

The table lists this clone with many counts. In DNA, the CDR3 is TGCGCCAGCAGCCGGGACAGTAACTATGGCTACACCTTC. This codes for CASSRDSNYGYTF. The gene calls are TRBV5-1 and TRBJ1-2; the match to TRBD1 covers 7 bases. Unmatched junction bases numbered 1, after V lost 4 bases and J lost 1 base. The CDR3 is made up of 13 amino acids. The germline V gene has CDR1 SGHRS and CDR2 YFSETQ. Full variable domain (remainder filled in from reference TRBV5-1 and TRBJ1-2): KAGVTQTPRYLIKTRGQQVTLSCSPISGHRSVSWYQQTPGQGLQFLFEYFSETQRNKGNFPGRFSGRQFSNSRSEMNVSTLELGDSALYLCASSRDSNYGYTFGSGTRLTVV.

In this sample, this clone turned up many times. The chain combines TRBV18 with TRBJ2-7; unclear D gene. CDR3 length equals 14 residues. The ends were cut back, 2 bases at V and 0 bases at J, with 8 bases in the middle. Germline V gives CDR1 KGHSH, CDR2 LQKENI. CDR3 residues: CASSPSQYSYEQYF. CDR3 nucleotide sequence: TGTGCCAGCTCACCAAGTCAGTACTCCTACGAGCAGTACTTC.

The sample holds a few counts of this clone. The chain couples TRBV6-1 to TRBJ2-2; D remains ambiguous. CDR1 and CDR2 (germline): MNHNS, SASEGT. The CDR3 consists of 13 residues. Trimming pared 3 bases from V and 2 bases from J, leaving 4 bases between. CDR3 protein: CASSEFNTGELFF. In nucleotides, the CDR3 is TGTGCCAGCAGTGAGTTTAACACCGGGGAGCTGTTTTTT.

As regards this clone: The junction departs from the called germline gene at one end, perhaps through a read error. This chain connects TRBV5-1 to TRBJ2-3, with D perhaps TRBD2 (5 bases). Germline V gene sequence: CDR1 SGHRS, CDR2 YFSETQ. CDR3 length: 15 residues. The CDR3 region is CTSSTTEGRTDTQYF. DNA of the CDR3: TGCACCAGCAGCACTACAGAGGGCCGCACAGATACGCAGTATTTT. Full variable domain (outside the CDR3, taken from reference TRBV5-1 and TRBJ2-3): KAGVTQTPRYLIKTRGQQVTLSCSPISGHRSVSWYQQTPGQGLQFLFEYFSETQRNKGNFPGRFSGRQFSNSRSEMNVSTLELGDSALYLCTSSTTEGRTDTQYFGPGTRLTVL.

This clone was detected ten times or more. The V gene is TRBV20-1, the J gene TRBJ2-2; D gene unclear. This CDR3 is 14 amino acids long. Per the germline V gene, CDR1 is DFQATT and CDR2 is SNEGSKA (reference sequence). Trimming removed 2 bases at V and 1 base at J, with 8 bases between. The CDR3 sequence is CSARSSVNTGELFF. Written as DNA, the CDR3 is TGCAGTGCTAGATCCTCGGTGAACACCGGGGAGCTGTTTTTT.

To note about this clone: A much larger clone is a single base away; this may be a read error. The identical CDR3 is also encoded by other nucleotide sequences in the sample. The chain has TRBV5-4 and TRBJ1-6; 9 bases align to TRBD1. The CDR3 loop spans 16 amino acids. The germline CDR1 and CDR2 sequences are SGHNT and YYREEE (reference sequence). Losses at the gene ends were 4 bases for V and 4 bases for J; bases not matched to a gene: 6. The CDR3 spells CASSPGGQGYNSPLHF. In DNA form, the CDR3 reads TGTGCCAGCAGCCCCGGTGGACAGGGGTATAATTCACCCCTCCACTTT.

The gene calls are TRBV27 and TRBJ2-7; possibly TRBD1 for D (5 bases). The CDR3 covers 13 residues. The V end lost 5 bases, the J end lost 5 bases, and 13 bases lay between the germline ends. Germline V CDR1 and CDR2: MNHEY, SMNVEV (reference sequence). The CDR3 nucleotides read TGTGCCAGCAGTCCCTCAAGGGGCCACGAGCAGTACTTC. Residues: CASSPSRGHEQYF.

Concerning this clone itself: At one end, the junction sequence differs from germline, possibly due to a read error. The chain recombines TRBV7-3 with TRBJ2-3; a weak D match, TRBD2 (5 bases). CDR3 length: 16 amino acids. Germline loops: CDR1 SGHTA, CDR2 FQGTGA. CDR3 sequence reads: CASSQWALGLEHTQYF. DNA for the CDR3: TGTGCCAGCAGCCAATGGGCACTAGGCCTTGAGCATACTCAGTATTTT.

This clone was seen ten or more times. J is TRBJ2-5 and V is TRBV29-1, with D perhaps assigned TRBD1 or TRBD2 (6 bases each). Germline V gene data show CDR1 as SQVTM and CDR2 as ANQGSEA. This CDR3 contains 14 residues. V dropped 7 bases and J dropped 5 bases, with 20 bases sitting between them. CDR3 in amino acids: CSAYLTGARETQYF. CDR3 in DNA: TGCAGCGCCTACCTTACGGGGGCTCGGGAGACCCAGTACTTC.

Remarks on this clone: The sample holds other DNA sequences that translate to the same CDR3. This chain joins TRBV20-1 and TRBJ2-1; TRBD2 matches 8 bases. This CDR3 contains 16 residues. V dropped 5 bases and J dropped 3; count of bases not matched to a gene: 12. The germline V gene encodes CDR1 DFQATT and CDR2 SNEGSKA (reference sequence). CDR3 sequence: CSAHRGGGGDYNEQFF. Here the CDR3 DNA reads TGCAGTGCTCACCGGGGGGGCGGTGGTGACTACAATGAGCAGTTCTTC.

This clone was detected only a few times. V and J are TRBV5-1 and TRBJ2-1, with D possibly matching TRBD2 (6 bases). CDR1 SGHRS and CDR2 YFSETQ come from the germline V gene. The CDR3 is made up of 14 amino acids. The V gene lost 3 bases and the J gene lost 7 bases, with 14 bases spanning the gap. CDR3 DNA sequence: TGCGCCAGCAGCTACGGGACTGATGGTAATGAGCAGTTCTTC. Amino acid sequence: CASSYGTDGNEQFF. The entire variable domain, with the rest obtained from reference TRBV5-1 and TRBJ2-1, is as follows: KAGVTQTPRYLIKTRGQQVTLSCSPISGHRSVSWYQQTPGQGLQFLFEYFSETQRNKGNFPGRFSGRQFSNSRSEMNVSTLELGDSALYLCASSYGTDGNEQFFGPGTRLTVL.

In this sample, this clone turned up many times. The V and J genes are TRBV9 and TRBJ2-3; a possible D gene is TRBD2 (5 bases). V was clipped by 0 bases and J by 2 bases, with 13 bases between them. CDR1 is SGDLS and CDR2 is YYNGEE in the germline V gene. The CDR3 runs 16 residues. The CDR3 bases are TGTGCCAGCAGCGTAGAGGGTAAGCGGATCACAGATACGCAGTATTTT. The encoded protein is CASSVEGKRITDTQYF.